The 20 T cell receptor beta chains presented below share a single source sample, sequenced in a study of T cell responses to AZD1222 COVID-19 vaccine. The method was immunoSEQ multiplex PCR; TCRdb's version includes in-frame clones alone and lacks a portion of them. The profile shows 150,000 or so clones, about 91% of them singletons. The sequenced sample was peripheral blood, obtained 28 days after the second AZD1222 dose. These receptors all stem from an adult who received the AZD1222 COVID-19 vaccine.

J is TRBJ2-7 and V is TRBV24-1; 8 nucleotides line up with TRBD2. Germline V gives CDR1 KGHDR, CDR2 SFDVKD. V was pared by 3 bases and J by 2 bases, with 2 bases of the junction left unmatched. The CDR3 spans 14 residues. The CDR3: CATSDSGSPYEQYF. The CDR3 DNA sequence: TGTGCCACCAGTGATAGCGGGAGTCCCTACGAGCAGTACTTC.

The genes are TRBV7-2 and TRBJ2-7; D is unresolved. The germline V and J ends were trimmed by 8 bases and 2 bases, with 4 bases remaining between them. This CDR3 comprises 10 residues. Germline V lookup: CDR1 SGHTA, CDR2 FQGNSA. The CDR3 spells CASGTYEQYF. Here the CDR3 DNA reads TGTGCCAGCGGGACCTACGAGCAGTACTTC.

V and J are TRBV5-5 and TRBJ1-3; D remains unclear. The CDR3 length is 15 residues. The V gene lost 0 bases and the J gene lost 0 bases, with 7 bases spanning the gap. Germline values: CDR1 SGHKS, CDR2 YYEKEE (reference sequence). The CDR3 sequence: CASSLVGYSGNTIYF. The DNA of the CDR3 is TGTGCCAGCAGCTTGGTGGGATACTCTGGAAACACCATATATTTT. The variable domain in full, with the rest retrieved from reference TRBV5-5 and TRBJ1-3, is DAGVTQSPTHLIKTRGQQVTLRCSPISGHKSVSWYQQVLGQGPQFIFQYYEKEERGRGNFPDRFSARQFPNYSSELNVNALLLGDSALYLCASSLVGYSGNTIYFGEGSWLTVV.

The gene calls are TRBV9 and TRBJ2-1; no definite D call. With 0 bases removed from V and 4 bases from J, the gap between germline ends came to 11 bases. Germline-derived CDR1 and CDR2 are SGDLS and YYNGEE. This CDR3 has 15 amino acids. DNA of the CDR3: TGTGCCAGCAGCGTAGGTATTTCCGATTACAATGAGCAGTTCTTC. Translating gives CASSVGISDYNEQFF.

This sequence joins TRBV3-1 (or the pseudogene TRBV3-2) and TRBJ1-5; no clear D gene. Germline V gene data show CDR1 as LGHDT and CDR2 as YNNKEL (reference sequence). CDR3 size: 16 residues. Trimming left V 0 bases short and J 2 bases short, with 11 bases between. CDR3 nucleotides: TGTGCCAGCAGCCAAGATAGCGGGGTCGGCAATCAGCCCCAGCATTTT. Its translation is CASSQDSGVGNQPQHF.

The V call is TRBV29-1, the J call TRBJ2-3, with a weak D call TRBD2 (5 bases). The CDR3 contains 14 residues. Germline CDR1 reads SQVTM; CDR2 reads ANQGSEA. The germline V and J ends were trimmed by 3 bases and 0 bases, with 10 bases remaining between them. The chain's CDR3 is CSVDAGSSTDTQYF. CDR3 sequence (DNA): TGCAGCGTTGATGCGGGTTCTAGCACAGATACGCAGTATTTT.

This chain uses TRBV7-2 with TRBJ2-3, with D perhaps being TRBD1 or TRBD2 (5 bases each). The V and J ends lost 1 base and 5 bases respectively, with 16 bases between them. Germline V gene sequence: CDR1 SGHTA, CDR2 FQGNSA. The length of the CDR3 is 16 residues. The CDR3 coding sequence is TGTGCCAGCAGCTTAGATCCGGGACCCCTTCGAGATACGCAGTATTTT. It translates to CASSLDPGPLRDTQYF. Based on the CDR3 plus reference TRBV7-2 and TRBJ2-3, the full variable domain is GAGVSQSPSNKVTEKGKDVELRCDPISGHTALYWYRQSLGQGLEFLIYFQGNSAPDKSGLPSDRFSAERTGGSVSTLTIQRTQQEDSAVYLCASSLDPGPLRDTQYFGPGTRLTVL.

The chain links TRBV7-2 to TRBJ1-2, with TRBD1 identical over 9 bases. The length of the CDR3 is 14 residues. The ends lost 5 bases at V and 5 bases at J; junction bases unmatched: 6. Germline V gene data show CDR1 as SGHTA and CDR2 as FQGNSA. The CDR3 here is CASSLMDRGYGYTF. CDR3 nucleotide sequence: TGTGCCAGCAGCCTGATGGACAGGGGTTATGGCTACACCTTC.

The chain links TRBV27 to TRBJ2-7; D call uncertain. The CDR3 covers 11 residues. V was cut by 8 bases and J by 2 bases, with 7 bases left in between. Germline V gene lookup returns CDR1 MNHEY and CDR2 SMNVEV (reference sequence). The CDR3 DNA is TGTGCCAGCTCCGCAACCTACGAGCAGTACTTC. This gives the protein CASSATYEQYF.

The CDR3 protein is CASSLGSGSGNTIYF. DNA of the CDR3: TGTGCCAGCAGCTTAGGGTCGGGCTCTGGAAACACCATATATTTT. The V gene is TRBV7-3, the J gene TRBJ1-3, with unresolved D. Per the germline V gene, CDR1 is SGHTA and CDR2 is FQGTGA. The V and J ends lost 2 bases and 0 bases respectively, with 8 bases between them. This CDR3 region has 15 residues.

V gene TRBV14 combines with J gene TRBJ2-2; D unresolved. Germline CDR1 reads SGHDN; CDR2 reads FVKESK. Trimming left V 1 base short and J 2 bases short, with 5 bases between. The CDR3 is made up of 14 amino acids. This CDR3 is CASSQGINTGELFF. The CDR3 coding sequence is TGTGCCAGCAGCCAAGGCATCAACACCGGGGAGCTGTTTTTT.

V and J are TRBV5-6 and TRBJ1-1, with D uncertain. There are 13 residues in the CDR3. V lost 0 bases to trimming and J lost 5 bases, with 8 bases between them. Germline V gene lookup returns CDR1 SGHDT and CDR2 YYEEEE. The CDR3 coding sequence is TGTGCCAGCAGCTTGGTAGCGGGGACTGAAGCTTTCTTT. It codes for CASSLVAGTEAFF.

J is TRBJ1-6 and V is TRBV2; possible D gene TRBD1, 5 bases. This CDR3 is built from 15 residues. Germline lookup yields CDR1 SNHLY and CDR2 FYNNEI. Trimming took off 3 bases at V and 5 bases at J, with 11 bases between the two ends. The CDR3 here is CASSERQTDNSPLHF. DNA of the CDR3: TGTGCCAGCAGTGAGAGGCAGACAGATAATTCACCCCTCCACTTT. The variable domain in full, with the rest retrieved from reference TRBV2 and TRBJ1-6, is EPEVTQTPSHQVTQMGQEVILRCVPISNHLYFYWYRQILGQKVEFLVSFYNNEISEKSEIFDDQFSVERPDGSNFTLKIRSTKLEDSAMYFCASSERQTDNSPLHFGNGTRLTVT.

The chain couples TRBV7-8 to TRBJ1-3; no clear D. CDR1 and CDR2 (germline): SGHVS, FQNEAQ. The CDR3 sequence is 20 residues long. Trimming pared 3 bases from V and 5 bases from J, leaving 29 bases between. The CDR3 coding sequence is TGTGCCAGCAGCTTTTCAGGCCAGCTGACACTATCTTCTCTCAGAAACACCATATATTTT. Protein: CASSFSGQLTLSSLRNTIYF.

The V call is TRBV6-5, the J call TRBJ1-1, with TRBD1 matching 7 bases. Trimming at V came to 6 bases and at J to 0 bases, leaving 7 bases not matched to a gene. Germline V gives CDR1 MNHEY, CDR2 SVGAGI. The CDR3 runs 15 residues. Here the CDR3 reads CASSKRQGLNTEAFF. The DNA for the CDR3 is TGTGCCAGCAGCAAAAGACAGGGTCTGAACACTGAAGCTTTCTTT.

This chain links TRBV6-1 with TRBJ2-3, with a tentative D call TRBD1 (6 bases). CDR3 length: 15 amino acids. The germline CDR1 and CDR2 sequences are MNHNS and SASEGT. Trimming took off 3 bases at V and 0 bases at J, with 10 bases between the two ends. CDR3 in amino acids: CASSDRGQSTDTQYF. The CDR3 DNA reads as TGTGCCAGCAGTGACCGTGGACAGAGCACAGATACGCAGTATTTT.

The gene calls are TRBV6-4 and TRBJ2-3, with D perhaps being TRBD1 or TRBD2 (5 bases each). This CDR3 region has 14 residues. V gave up 5 bases and J gave up 3 bases, with 12 bases separating them. Germline V gene lookup returns CDR1 MRHNA and CDR2 SNTAGT. The CDR3 here is CASSPDGTTDTQYF. The DNA of the CDR3 is TGTGCCAGCAGTCCCGACGGGACGACAGATACGCAGTATTTT.

The V call is TRBV5-1, the J call TRBJ2-7; 7 positions agree with TRBD1. The CDR3 length is 15 residues. Trimming at V came to 0 bases and at J to 6 bases, leaving 9 bases not matched to a gene. Germline CDR1 is SGHRS and CDR2 is YFSETQ. The CDR3 nucleotides are TGCGCCAGCAGCTTGGCGGCCCAGGGGGTGTCCGAGCAGTACTTC. Translated: CASSLAAQGVSEQYF.

This clone appeared a single time. The chain combines TRBV5-4 with TRBJ2-2, with TRBD2 identical over 7 bases. The CDR3 has 18 residues. Germline V gives CDR1 SGHNT, CDR2 YYREEE (reference sequence). V dropped 3 bases and J dropped 1; count of bases not matched to a gene: 12. The CDR3, as DNA: TGTGCCAGCAGCTCCCACTCCTCCCAGCGGGGGAACACCGGGGAGCTGTTTTTT. Residues: CASSSHSSQRGNTGELFF. The full variable domain, in which reference TRBV5-4 and TRBJ2-2 provide the parts outside the CDR3, is ETGVTQSPTHLIKTRGQQVTLRCSSQSGHNTVSWYQQALGQGPQFIFQYYREEENGRGNFPPRFSGLQFPNYSSELNVNALELDDSALYLCASSSHSSQRGNTGELFFGEGSRLTVL.

The CDR3 DNA follows: TGTGCCACCCTAGGGGGGGTTTCCTACGAGCAGTACTTC. It encodes CATLGGVSYEQYF. The chain recombines TRBV3-1 (or the pseudogene TRBV3-2) with TRBJ2-7; D may be TRBD2 (7 bases). Trimming shortened V by 10 bases and J by 1 base, and 14 bases separated the two germline ends. The germline V gene encodes CDR1 LGHDT and CDR2 YNNKEL (reference sequence). The CDR3 extends over 13 amino acids.